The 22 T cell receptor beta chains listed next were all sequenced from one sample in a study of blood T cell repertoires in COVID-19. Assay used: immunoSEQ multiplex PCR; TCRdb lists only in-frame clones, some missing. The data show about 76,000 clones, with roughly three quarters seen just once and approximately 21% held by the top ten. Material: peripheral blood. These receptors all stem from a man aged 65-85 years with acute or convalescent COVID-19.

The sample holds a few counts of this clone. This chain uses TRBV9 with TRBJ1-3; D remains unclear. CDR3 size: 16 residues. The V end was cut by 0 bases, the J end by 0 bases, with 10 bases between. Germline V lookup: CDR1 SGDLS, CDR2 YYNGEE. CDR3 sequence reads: CASSVAPGISGNTIYF. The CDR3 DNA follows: TGTGCCAGCAGCGTAGCTCCCGGGATCTCTGGAAACACCATATATTTT.

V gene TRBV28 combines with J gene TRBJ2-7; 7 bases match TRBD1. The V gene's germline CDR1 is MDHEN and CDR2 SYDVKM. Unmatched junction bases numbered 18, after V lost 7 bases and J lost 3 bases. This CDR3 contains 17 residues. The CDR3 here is CASIDRQGPLALYEQYF. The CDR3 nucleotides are TGTGCCAGCATAGATCGACAGGGCCCACTGGCCCTCTACGAGCAGTACTTC.

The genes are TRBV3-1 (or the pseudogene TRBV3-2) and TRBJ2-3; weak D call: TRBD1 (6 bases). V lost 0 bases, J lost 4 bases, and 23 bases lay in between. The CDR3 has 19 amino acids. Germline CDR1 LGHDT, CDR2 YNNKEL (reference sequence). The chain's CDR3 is CASSQDPSRQAPSADTQYF. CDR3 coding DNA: TGTGCCAGCAGCCAAGACCCATCCCGACAGGCCCCAAGCGCAGATACGCAGTATTTT.

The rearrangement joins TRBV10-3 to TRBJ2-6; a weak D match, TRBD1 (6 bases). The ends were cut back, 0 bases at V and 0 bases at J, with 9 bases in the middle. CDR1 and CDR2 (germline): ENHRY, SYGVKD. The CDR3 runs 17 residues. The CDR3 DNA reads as TGTGCCATCAGTGAGTCACAGGGTAACTCTGGGGCCAACGTCCTGACTTTC. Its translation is CAISESQGNSGANVLTF.

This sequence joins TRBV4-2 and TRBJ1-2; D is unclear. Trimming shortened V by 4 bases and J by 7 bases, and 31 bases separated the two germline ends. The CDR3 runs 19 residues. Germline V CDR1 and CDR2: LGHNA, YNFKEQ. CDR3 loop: CASSRGTIASVTSEGGYTF. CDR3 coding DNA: TGTGCCAGCAGCCGAGGAACCATCGCCTCAGTCACCTCGGAGGGTGGCTACACCTTC.

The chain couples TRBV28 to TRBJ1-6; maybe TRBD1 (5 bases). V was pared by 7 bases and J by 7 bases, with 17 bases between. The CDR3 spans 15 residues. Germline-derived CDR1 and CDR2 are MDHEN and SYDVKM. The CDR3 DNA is TGTGCCAGCAATGATGTAGGGGTCAACAATTCACCCCTCCACTTT. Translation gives CASNDVGVNNSPLHF.

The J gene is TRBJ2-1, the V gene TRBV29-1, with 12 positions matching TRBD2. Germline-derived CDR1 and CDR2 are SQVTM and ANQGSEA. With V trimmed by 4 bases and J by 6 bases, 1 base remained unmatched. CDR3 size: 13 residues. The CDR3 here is CSVASGRGNEQFF. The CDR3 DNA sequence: TGCAGCGTTGCTAGCGGGAGGGGCAATGAGCAGTTCTTC.

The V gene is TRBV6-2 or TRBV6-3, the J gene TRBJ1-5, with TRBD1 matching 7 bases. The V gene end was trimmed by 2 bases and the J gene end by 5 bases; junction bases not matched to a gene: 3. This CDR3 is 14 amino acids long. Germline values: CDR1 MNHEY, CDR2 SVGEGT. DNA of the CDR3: TGTGCCAGCAGTTACAGGGGGCCTTATCAGCCCCAGCATTTT. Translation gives CASSYRGPYQPQHF.

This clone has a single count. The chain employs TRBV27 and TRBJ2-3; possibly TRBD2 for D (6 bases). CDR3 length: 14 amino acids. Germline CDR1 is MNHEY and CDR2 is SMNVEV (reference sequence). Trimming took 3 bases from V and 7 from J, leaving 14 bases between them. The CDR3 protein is CASSLIAEPHTQYF. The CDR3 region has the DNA TGTGCCAGCAGTTTGATAGCGGAACCGCATACGCAGTATTTT.

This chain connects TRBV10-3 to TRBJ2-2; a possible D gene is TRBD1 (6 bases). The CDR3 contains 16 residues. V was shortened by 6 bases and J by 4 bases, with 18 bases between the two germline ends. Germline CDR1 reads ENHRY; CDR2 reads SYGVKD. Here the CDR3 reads CAIRDSTGGGTGELFF. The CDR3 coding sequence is TGTGCCATCAGGGATTCGACAGGTGGTGGCACCGGGGAGCTGTTTTTT.

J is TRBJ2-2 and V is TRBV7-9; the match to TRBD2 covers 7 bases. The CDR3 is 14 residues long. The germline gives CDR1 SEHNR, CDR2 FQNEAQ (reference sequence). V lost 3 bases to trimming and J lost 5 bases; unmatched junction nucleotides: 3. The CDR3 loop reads CASSFRGGTGELFF. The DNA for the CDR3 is TGTGCCAGCAGCTTTAGGGGAGGGACCGGGGAGCTGTTTTTT.

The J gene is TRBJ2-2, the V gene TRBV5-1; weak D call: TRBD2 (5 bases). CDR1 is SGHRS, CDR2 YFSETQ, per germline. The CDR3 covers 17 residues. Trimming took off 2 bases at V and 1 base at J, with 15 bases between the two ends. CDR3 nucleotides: TGCGCCAGCAGCTTACTTATTCCGGGAATGAACACCGGGGAGCTGTTTTTT. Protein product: CASSLLIPGMNTGELFF.

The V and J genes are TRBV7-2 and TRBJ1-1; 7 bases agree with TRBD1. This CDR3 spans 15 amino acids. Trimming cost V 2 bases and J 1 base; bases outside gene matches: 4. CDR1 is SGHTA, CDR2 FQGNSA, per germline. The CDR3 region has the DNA TGTGCCAGCAGCTTATCAAGGGACAGGAACACTGAAGCTTTCTTT. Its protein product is CASSLSRDRNTEAFF.

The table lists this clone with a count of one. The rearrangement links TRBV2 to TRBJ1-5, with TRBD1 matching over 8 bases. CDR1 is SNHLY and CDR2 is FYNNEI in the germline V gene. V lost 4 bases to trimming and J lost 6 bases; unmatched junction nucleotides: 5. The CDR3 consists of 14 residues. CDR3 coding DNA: TGTGCCAGCAGTGGGCAGGGGGCCCGTCAGCCCCAGCATTTT. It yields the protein CASSGQGARQPQHF.

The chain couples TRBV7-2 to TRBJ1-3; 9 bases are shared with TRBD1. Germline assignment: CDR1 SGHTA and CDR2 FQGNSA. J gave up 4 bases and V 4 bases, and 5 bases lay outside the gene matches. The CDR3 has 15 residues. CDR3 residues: CASSSQGAQGNTIYF. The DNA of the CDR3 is TGTGCCAGCAGCTCACAGGGGGCGCAGGGAAACACCATATATTTT.

CDR3 nucleotides: TGTGCCAGCAGCTTAAAAGCCGCAACCGGCTACGAGCAGTACTTC. It codes for CASSLKAATGYEQYF. The V and J genes are TRBV7-3 and TRBJ2-7, with no clear D. This CDR3 contains 15 residues. V shed 1 base and J shed 3 bases, with 13 bases lying between them. Per the germline V gene, CDR1 is SGHTA and CDR2 is FQGTGA.

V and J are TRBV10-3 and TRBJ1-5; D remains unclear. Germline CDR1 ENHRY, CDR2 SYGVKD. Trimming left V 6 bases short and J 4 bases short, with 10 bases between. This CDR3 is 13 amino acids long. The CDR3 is CAISGDRNQPQHF. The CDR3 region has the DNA TGTGCCATCAGCGGGGATAGGAATCAGCCCCAGCATTTT.

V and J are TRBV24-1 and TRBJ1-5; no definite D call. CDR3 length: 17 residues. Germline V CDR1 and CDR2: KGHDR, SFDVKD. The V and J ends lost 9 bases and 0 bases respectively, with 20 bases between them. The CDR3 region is CATDSPPLRGSNQPQHF. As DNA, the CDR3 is TGTGCCACCGATTCGCCCCCCTTACGAGGTAGCAATCAGCCCCAGCATTTT.

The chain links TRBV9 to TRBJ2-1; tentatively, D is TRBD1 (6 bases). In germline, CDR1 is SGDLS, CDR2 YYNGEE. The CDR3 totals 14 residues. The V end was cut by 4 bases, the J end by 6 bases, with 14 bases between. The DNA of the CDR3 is TGTGCCAGCAGCCCCCAGGGGTGGGGCAATGAGCAGTTCTTC. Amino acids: CASSPQGWGNEQFF.

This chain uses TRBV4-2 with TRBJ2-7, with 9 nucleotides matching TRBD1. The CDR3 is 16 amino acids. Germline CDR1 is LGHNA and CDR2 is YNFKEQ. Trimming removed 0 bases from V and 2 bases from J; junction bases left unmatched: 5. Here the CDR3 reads CASSQDPGTGPYEQYF. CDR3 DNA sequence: TGTGCCAGCAGCCAAGATCCCGGGACAGGGCCCTACGAGCAGTACTTC.

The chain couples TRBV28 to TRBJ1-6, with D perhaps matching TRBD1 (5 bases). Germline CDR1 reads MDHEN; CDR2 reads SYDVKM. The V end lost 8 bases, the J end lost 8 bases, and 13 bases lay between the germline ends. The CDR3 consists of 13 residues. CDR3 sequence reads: CASETGGYSPLHF. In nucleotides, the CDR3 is TGTGCCAGCGAAACAGGAGGGTATTCACCCCTCCACTTT.

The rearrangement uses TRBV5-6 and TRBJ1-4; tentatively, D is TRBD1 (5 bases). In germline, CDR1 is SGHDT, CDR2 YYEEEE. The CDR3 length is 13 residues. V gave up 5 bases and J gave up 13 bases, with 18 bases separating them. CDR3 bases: TGTGCCAGCAGTCACCAAAAGGGAACAGGACTGTTTTTT. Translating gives CASSHQKGTGLFF.